Below, 9 T cell receptor beta chains from the same sample are listed, as sequenced in a study of T cell responses to AZD1222 COVID-19 vaccine. Sequenced by immunoSEQ multiplex PCR; TCRdb stores in-frame clones only, minus some. The data hold roughly 160,000 clones, with roughly nine tenths observed a single time. This specimen was peripheral blood, taken 28 days after the second AZD1222 dose. These receptors all come from an adult who received the AZD1222 COVID-19 vaccine.

The chain employs TRBV5-1 and TRBJ1-3, with TRBD1 as a possible D gene (6 bases). V shed 3 bases and J shed 0 bases, with 13 bases lying between them. The germline CDR1 and CDR2 sequences are SGHRS and YFSETQ. The CDR3 extends over 16 amino acids. The CDR3 bases are TGCGCCAGCAGCTGGGGGGCAGTGAACTCTGGAAACACCATATATTTT. Protein: CASSWGAVNSGNTIYF.

V usage is TRBV10-2 and J usage is TRBJ2-1, with D unclear. The CDR3 length is 15 residues. The V and J ends lost 8 bases and 6 bases respectively, with 20 bases between them. Germline V gene sequence: CDR1 WSHSY, CDR2 SAAADI. CDR3 sequence reads: CASGKVSFTVNEQFF. In DNA, the CDR3 is TGCGCCAGCGGCAAGGTGTCCTTCACCGTCAATGAGCAGTTCTTC.

CDR3 sequence: CASSVATVSYNEQFF. The CDR3 DNA sequence: TGTGCCAGCAGCGTAGCTACTGTTTCCTACAATGAGCAGTTCTTC. The rearrangement uses TRBV9 and TRBJ2-1; D is ambiguous. The CDR3 contains 15 residues. Germline V gene data show CDR1 as SGDLS and CDR2 as YYNGEE. Trimming pared 0 bases from V and 1 base from J, leaving 8 bases between. The full variable domain, rest sourced from reference TRBV9 and TRBJ2-1, is DSGVTQTPKHLITATGQRVTLRCSPRSGDLSVYWYQQSLDQGLQFLIQYYNGEERAKGNILERFSAQQFPDLHSELNLSSLELGDSALYFCASSVATVSYNEQFFGPGTRLTVL.

In this sample, this clone turned up once. The sample holds other DNA sequences that translate to the same CDR3. V gene TRBV19 combines with J gene TRBJ1-1, with D unclear. CDR3 size: 13 residues. CDR1 and CDR2 from the germline V gene are LNHDA and SQIVND (reference sequence). V was pared by 1 base and J by 2 bases, with 5 bases between. CDR3 coding DNA: TGTGCCAGTAGTATAGGTGGCAACACTGAAGCTTTCTTT. Amino acid sequence: CASSIGGNTEAFF.

This chain uses TRBV4-1 with TRBJ1-1; 7 bases align to TRBD1. After removal of 4 bases from V and 2 bases from J, the junction contained 7 bases not matched to a gene. The length of the CDR3 is 15 residues. From germline, CDR1 is MGHRA and CDR2 YSYEKL. The CDR3 loop reads CASSREGQTNTEAFF. The CDR3 DNA is TGCGCCAGCAGCCGAGAGGGACAGACTAACACTGAAGCTTTCTTT.

This chain connects TRBV2 to TRBJ1-5; 12 nucleotides match TRBD1. CDR1 SNHLY and CDR2 FYNNEI come from the germline V gene. This CDR3 comprises 16 residues. V lost 5 bases to trimming and J lost 4 bases; unmatched junction nucleotides: 6. CDR3 amino acids: CASSMGQGAGNQPQHF. Here the CDR3 DNA reads TGTGCCAGCAGTATGGGACAGGGGGCAGGAAATCAGCCCCAGCATTTT.

The chain uses TRBV3-1 (or the pseudogene TRBV3-2) and TRBJ2-2; perhaps D is TRBD1 or TRBD2 (5 bases each). Trimming removed 6 bases at V and 7 bases at J, with 12 bases between. CDR1 and CDR2 (germline): LGHDT, YNNKEL (reference sequence). The CDR3 consists of 13 residues. CDR3 coding DNA: TGTGCCAGCAGGGGGACCTCTGGCGGGGAGCTGTTTTTT. Protein sequence: CASRGTSGGELFF.

The J gene is TRBJ1-6, the V gene TRBV27; D unresolved. V was shortened by 5 bases and J by 5 bases, with 7 bases between the two germline ends. The CDR3 is 13 amino acids. Germline V CDR1 and CDR2: MNHEY, SMNVEV (reference sequence). CDR3 sequence reads: CASSPLDNSPLHF. CDR3 in DNA: TGTGCCAGCAGTCCGTTGGATAATTCACCCCTCCACTTT.

The chain carries TRBV29-1 and TRBJ1-2, with 8 bases that match TRBD1. Losses at the gene ends were 6 bases for V and 0 bases for J; bases not matched to a gene: 3. The CDR3 is made up of 13 amino acids. Germline V gives CDR1 SQVTM, CDR2 ANQGSEA. As DNA, the CDR3 is TGCAGCGTGAGGACAGGGACTAACTATGGCTACACCTTC. Its translation: CSVRTGTNYGYTF.